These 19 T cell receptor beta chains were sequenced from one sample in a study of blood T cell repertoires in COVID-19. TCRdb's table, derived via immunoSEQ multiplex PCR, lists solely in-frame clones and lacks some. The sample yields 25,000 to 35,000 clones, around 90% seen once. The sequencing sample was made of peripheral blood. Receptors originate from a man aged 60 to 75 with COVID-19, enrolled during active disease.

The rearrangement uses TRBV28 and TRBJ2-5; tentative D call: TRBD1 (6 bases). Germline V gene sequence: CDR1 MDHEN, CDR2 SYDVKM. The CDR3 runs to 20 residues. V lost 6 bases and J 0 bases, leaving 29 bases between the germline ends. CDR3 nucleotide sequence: TGTGCCAGCAGCCCTTATATATACCGACCGGGACACTCGTACCAAGAGACCCAGTACTTC. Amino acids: CASSPYIYRPGHSYQETQYF.

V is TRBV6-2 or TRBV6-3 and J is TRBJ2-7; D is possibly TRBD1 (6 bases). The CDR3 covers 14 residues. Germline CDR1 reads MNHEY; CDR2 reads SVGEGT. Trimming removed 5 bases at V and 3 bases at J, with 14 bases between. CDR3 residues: CASSRDGTSYEQYF. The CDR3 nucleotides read TGTGCCAGCAGTCGAGACGGGACAAGCTACGAGCAGTACTTC.

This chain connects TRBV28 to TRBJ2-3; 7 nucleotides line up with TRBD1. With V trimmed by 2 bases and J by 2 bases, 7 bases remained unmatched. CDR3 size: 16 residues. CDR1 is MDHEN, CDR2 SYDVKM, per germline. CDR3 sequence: CASSLPDRKNTDTQYF. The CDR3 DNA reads TGTGCCAGCAGTTTACCGGACAGGAAGAACACAGATACGCAGTATTTT.

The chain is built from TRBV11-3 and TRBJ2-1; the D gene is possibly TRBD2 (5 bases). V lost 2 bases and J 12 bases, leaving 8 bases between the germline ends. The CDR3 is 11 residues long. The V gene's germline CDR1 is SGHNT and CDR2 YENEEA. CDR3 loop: CASSLRAGQFF. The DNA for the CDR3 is TGTGCCAGCAGCTTAAGGGCGGGGCAGTTCTTC.

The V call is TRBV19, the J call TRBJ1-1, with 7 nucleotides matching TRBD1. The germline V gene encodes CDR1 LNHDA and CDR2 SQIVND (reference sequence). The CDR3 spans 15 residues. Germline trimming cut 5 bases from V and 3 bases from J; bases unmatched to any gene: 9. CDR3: CASSRGPGTDTEAFF. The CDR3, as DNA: TGTGCCAGTAGTCGGGGCCCGGGGACAGACACTGAAGCTTTCTTT.

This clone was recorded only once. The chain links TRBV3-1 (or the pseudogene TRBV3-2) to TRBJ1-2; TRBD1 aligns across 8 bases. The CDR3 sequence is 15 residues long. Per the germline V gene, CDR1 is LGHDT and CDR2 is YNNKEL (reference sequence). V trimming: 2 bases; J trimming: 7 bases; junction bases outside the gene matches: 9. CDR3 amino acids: CASSQRAGQGGGYTF. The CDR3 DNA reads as TGTGCCAGCAGCCAAAGGGCCGGACAGGGAGGTGGCTACACCTTC.

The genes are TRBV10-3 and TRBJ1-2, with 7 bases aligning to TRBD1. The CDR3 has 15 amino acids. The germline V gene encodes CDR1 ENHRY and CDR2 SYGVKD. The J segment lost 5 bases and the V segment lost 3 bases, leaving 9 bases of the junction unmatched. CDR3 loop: CAISDPPGQSYGYTF. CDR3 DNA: TGTGCCATCAGTGACCCCCCGGGACAGAGTTATGGCTACACCTTC.

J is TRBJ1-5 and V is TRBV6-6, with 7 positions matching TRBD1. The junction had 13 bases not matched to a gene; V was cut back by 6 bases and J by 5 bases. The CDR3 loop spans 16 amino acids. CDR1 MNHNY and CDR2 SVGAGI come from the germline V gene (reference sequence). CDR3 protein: CASSHPGQLSYQPQHF. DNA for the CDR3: TGTGCCAGCAGCCACCCGGGACAGCTATCTTATCAGCCCCAGCATTTT.

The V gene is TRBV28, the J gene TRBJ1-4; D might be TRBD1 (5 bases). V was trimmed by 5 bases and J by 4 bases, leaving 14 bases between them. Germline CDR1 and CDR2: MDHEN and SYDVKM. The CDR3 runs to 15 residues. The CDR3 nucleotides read TGTGCCAGCAGTAGGGGTGGACCGAATAATGAAAAACTGTTTTTT. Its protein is CASSRGGPNNEKLFF.

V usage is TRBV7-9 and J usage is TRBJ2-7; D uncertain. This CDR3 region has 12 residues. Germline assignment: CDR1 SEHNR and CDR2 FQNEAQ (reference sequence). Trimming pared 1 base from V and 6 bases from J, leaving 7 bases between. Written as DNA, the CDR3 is TGTGCCAGCAGCTTAGATTTTCTCGAGCAGTACTTC. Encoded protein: CASSLDFLEQYF.

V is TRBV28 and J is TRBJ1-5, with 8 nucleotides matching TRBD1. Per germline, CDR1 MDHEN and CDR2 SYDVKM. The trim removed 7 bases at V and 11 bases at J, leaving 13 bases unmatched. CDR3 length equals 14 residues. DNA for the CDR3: TGTGCCAGCACCGTTCCAGGGGGCTTGACGGCCCAGCATTTT. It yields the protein CASTVPGGLTAQHF.

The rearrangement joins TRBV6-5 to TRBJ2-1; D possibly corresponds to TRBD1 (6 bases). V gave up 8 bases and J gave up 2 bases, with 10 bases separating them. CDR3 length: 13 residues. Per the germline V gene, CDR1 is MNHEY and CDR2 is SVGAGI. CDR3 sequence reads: CASDNRAYNEQFF. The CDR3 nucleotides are TGTGCCAGCGATAACAGGGCCTACAATGAGCAGTTCTTC.

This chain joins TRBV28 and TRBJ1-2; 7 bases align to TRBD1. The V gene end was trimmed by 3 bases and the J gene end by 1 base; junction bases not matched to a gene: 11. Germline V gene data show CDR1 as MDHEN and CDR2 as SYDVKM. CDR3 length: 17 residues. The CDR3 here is CASSLKQPTGYNYGYTF. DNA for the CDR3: TGTGCCAGCAGTTTGAAACAGCCGACAGGGTATAACTATGGCTACACCTTC.

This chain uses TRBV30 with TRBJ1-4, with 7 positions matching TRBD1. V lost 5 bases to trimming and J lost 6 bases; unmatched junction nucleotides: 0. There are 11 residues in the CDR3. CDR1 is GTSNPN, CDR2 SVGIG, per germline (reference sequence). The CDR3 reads CAWDRDEKLFF. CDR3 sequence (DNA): TGTGCCTGGGACAGGGATGAAAAACTGTTTTTT.

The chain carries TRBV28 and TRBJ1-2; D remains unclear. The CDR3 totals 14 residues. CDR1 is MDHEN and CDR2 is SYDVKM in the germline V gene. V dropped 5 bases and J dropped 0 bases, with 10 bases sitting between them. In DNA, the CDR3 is TGTGCCAGCAGTCCAGAGCAGGCTAACTATGGCTACACCTTC. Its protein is CASSPEQANYGYTF.

The CDR3 DNA reads as TGTGCCAGCAGTGAGCGGGTGGACAGGGGATCGAACACTGAAGCTTTCTTT. Encoded protein: CASSERVDRGSNTEAFF. The chain is built from TRBV27 and TRBJ1-1, with 9 bases matching TRBD1. From germline, CDR1 is MNHEY and CDR2 SMNVEV (reference sequence). With 5 bases clipped from V and 1 base from J, the junction kept 11 bases outside the gene matches. This CDR3 contains 17 residues.

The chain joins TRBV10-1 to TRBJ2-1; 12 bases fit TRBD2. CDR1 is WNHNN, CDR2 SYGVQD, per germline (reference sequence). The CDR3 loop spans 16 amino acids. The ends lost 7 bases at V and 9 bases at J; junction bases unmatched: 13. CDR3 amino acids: CASTSETSGSLTEQFF. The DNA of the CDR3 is TGCGCCAGCACTTCCGAGACTAGCGGGAGTCTGACTGAGCAGTTCTTC.

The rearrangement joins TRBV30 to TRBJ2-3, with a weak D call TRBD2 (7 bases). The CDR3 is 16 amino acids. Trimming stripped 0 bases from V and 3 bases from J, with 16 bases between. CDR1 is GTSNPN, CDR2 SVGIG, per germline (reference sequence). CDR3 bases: TGTGCCTGGAGTGTACCGGGGGGCGGGATGACAGATACGCAGTATTTT. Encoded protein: CAWSVPGGGMTDTQYF.

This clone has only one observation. The CDR3 protein is CASSFSPWTGKMNTEAFF. In DNA, the CDR3 is TGTGCCAGCAGCTTCAGTCCTTGGACAGGGAAAATGAACACTGAAGCTTTCTTT. This chain connects TRBV11-3 to TRBJ1-1, with 8 bases aligning to TRBD1. Germline CDR1 and CDR2: SGHNT and YENEEA. The CDR3 consists of 18 residues. Trimming at V came to 3 bases and at J to 0 bases, leaving 12 bases not matched to a gene.